A selection of T cell receptor beta chains follows, all from one sample in a study of T cell responses to AZD1222 COVID-19 vaccine. Assay used: immunoSEQ multiplex PCR; TCRdb lists only in-frame clones, some missing. The sample lists some 150,000 clones; roughly 90% were seen once. Material: peripheral blood, obtained on day 0 of AZD1222 vaccination. The receptors shown here come from an adult in good health. Each CDR3 is given with its conserved first and last residue. The D gene is left open where the match is weak. Where a row states a size, it is once, few, many or the class of an expanded clone; other rows omit it.

CDR3 protein | CDR3 DNA | clone size | J gene | D gene | V gene
CAISESPSGGATDTQYF | TGTGCCATCAGTGAGTCCCCTAGCGGGGGGGCCACAGATACGCAGTATTTT | . | TRBJ2-3 | TRBD2 | TRBV10-3
CASSMGTGMDYGYTF | TGTGCCAGTAGTATGGGGACAGGGATGGACTATGGCTACACCTTC | . | TRBJ1-2 | TRBD1 | TRBV19
CASRTGEFGNTIYF | TGTGCCAGCCGTACAGGGGAGTTTGGAAACACCATATATTTT | few | TRBJ1-3 | TRBD1 | TRBV6-5
CASSYAGWAYGYTF | TGTGCCAGCAGTTACGCGGGGTGGGCCTATGGCTACACCTTC | . | TRBJ1-2 | . | TRBV6-5
CASGYVGQGHEKLFF | TGTGCCAGCGGCTACGTCGGACAGGGGCACGAAAAACTGTTTTTT | once | TRBJ1-4 | TRBD1 | TRBV25-1
CASNQGGNGYTF | TGTGCCAGCAATCAGGGGGGTAATGGCTACACCTTC | once | TRBJ1-2 | TRBD1 | TRBV12-3/TRBV12-4
CASSYSVVNTEAFF | TGTGCCAGCAGTTACTCGGTGGTGAACACTGAAGCTTTCTTT | . | TRBJ1-1 | . | TRBV6-5
CASSPLAETQYF | TGCGCCAGCAGCCCGCTAGCGGAGACCCAGTACTTC | . | TRBJ2-5 | . | TRBV5-1
CASSLRDYEQYF | TGTGCCAGCAGCTTAAGGGACTACGAGCAGTACTTC | once | TRBJ2-7 | . | TRBV7-9
CASSPGGAGQDSRGYTF | TGTGCCAGCAGCCCAGGGGGAGCAGGACAGGATTCGAGGGGCTACACCTTC | . | TRBJ1-2 | TRBD1 | TRBV7-2
CASSRSLTGGSSGYTF | TGTGCCAGCAGCCGTTCACTAACAGGGGGTTCCTCCGGCTACACCTTC | . | TRBJ1-2 | TRBD1 | TRBV6-2/TRBV6-3
CAWTFDRGHGEAFF | TGTGCCTGGACGTTTGACAGGGGGCATGGTGAAGCTTTCTTT | . | TRBJ1-1 | TRBD1 | TRBV30
CASTFEGRGEQFF | TGTGCCAGCACGTTTGAGGGGCGCGGTGAGCAGTTCTTC | . | TRBJ2-1 | . | TRBV9
CASTHSEMYNEQFF | TGCGCCAGCACCCACAGCGAAATGTACAATGAGCAGTTCTTC | once | TRBJ2-1 | . | TRBV4-1
CASSLTLTNEKLFF | TGTGCCAGCAGCTTAACGCTAACAAATGAAAAACTGTTTTTT | . | TRBJ1-4 | . | TRBV7-9
CAWSVPWTYNEQFF | TGTGCCTGGAGTGTACCGTGGACCTACAATGAGCAGTTCTTC | . | TRBJ2-1 | . | TRBV30
CATSGSQGSSYNEQFF | TGTGCCACCAGTGGGTCACAGGGGAGCTCCTACAATGAGCAGTTCTTC | . | TRBJ2-1 | TRBD1 | TRBV24-1
CASRGRQTGGEDNEQFF | TGTGCCAGCAGAGGGAGACAGACAGGGGGGGAAGACAATGAGCAGTTCTTC | . | TRBJ2-1 | TRBD1 | TRBV5-4
CASSYNPAGGETQYF | TGTGCCAGCAGTTACAACCCAGCGGGGGGTGAGACCCAGTACTTC | . | TRBJ2-5 | TRBD2 | TRBV6-2/TRBV6-3
CASSHGPANTGELFF | TGTGCCAGCAGCCACGGTCCGGCGAACACCGGGGAGCTGTTTTTT | . | TRBJ2-2 | . | TRBV3-1/TRBV3-2
CASSTRLPGSRGNTIYF | TGTGCCAGCAGCACGCGACTTCCAGGATCAAGAGGAAACACCATATATTTT | . | TRBJ1-3 | . | TRBV7-2
CASSQVGAVGKYNEQFF | TGTGCCAGCAGCCAAGTTGGGGCTGTAGGGAAGTACAATGAGCAGTTCTTC | . | TRBJ2-1 | . | TRBV14
CASSVVDRVGYGYTF | TGTGCCAGCAGCGTAGTGGACAGGGTGGGCTATGGCTACACCTTC | . | TRBJ1-2 | TRBD1 | TRBV9
CASMREGGNEQFF | TGTGCCAGTATGCGGGAGGGCGGCAATGAGCAGTTCTTC | . | TRBJ2-1 | TRBD2 | TRBV19
CASSLGGNSYEQYF | TGTGCCAGCAGCTTGGGGGGGAATTCCTACGAGCAGTACTTC | . | TRBJ2-7 | . | TRBV5-4
CASSRKGQGNSYGANVLTF | TGTGCCAGCAGCCGTAAGGGACAGGGGAATTCTTATGGGGCCAACGTCCTGACTTTC | . | TRBJ2-6 | TRBD1 | TRBV11-2
CAIRGADTQYF | TGTGCCATCAGAGGGGCGGATACGCAGTATTTT | . | TRBJ2-3 | . | TRBV10-3
CASSMGLLKFF | TGTGCCAGCAGTATGGGACTATTGAAGTTCTTC | . | TRBJ2-1 | TRBD2 | TRBV27
CSVGGQGETDTQYF | TGCAGCGTCGGGGGACAGGGGGAAACAGATACGCAGTATTTT | . | TRBJ2-3 | TRBD1 | TRBV29-1
CASSTFDRPLYGYTF | TGCGCCAGCAGCACCTTTGACAGACCTCTCTATGGCTACACCTTC | . | TRBJ1-2 | . | TRBV4-1
CAISEIEKPGNTIYF | TGTGCCATCAGTGAGATCGAAAAACCTGGAAACACCATATATTTT | . | TRBJ1-3 | . | TRBV10-3
CASSLGTGAVNQPQHF | TGTGCCAGCAGCTTAGGGACAGGGGCGGTCAATCAGCCCCAGCATTTT | . | TRBJ1-5 | TRBD1 | TRBV7-6
CASSPPSKNIQYF | TGTGCCAGCAGTCCCCCTTCCAAAAACATTCAGTACTTC | . | TRBJ2-4 | . | TRBV27
CASSQGRITGELFF | TGCGCCAGCAGCCAGGGCCGTATCACCGGGGAGCTGTTTTTT | . | TRBJ2-2 | . | TRBV4-3
CAWSASGGRGAHQETQYF | TGTGCCTGGAGTGCTAGCGGGGGGAGGGGTGCCCACCAAGAGACCCAGTACTTC | . | TRBJ2-5 | TRBD2 | TRBV30
CAWSVGAFMNTEAFF | TGTGCCTGGAGTGTAGGAGCCTTCATGAACACTGAAGCTTTCTTT | . | TRBJ1-1 | . | TRBV30
CASSQRTPFGLFF | TGCGCCAGCAGTCAAAGGACACCTTTTGGGCTGTTTTTT | once | TRBJ2-2 | . | TRBV23-1
CASSLAGGNIQYF | TGTGCCAGCAGCTTAGCCGGAGGAAACATTCAGTACTTC | . | TRBJ2-4 | . | TRBV11-3
CATSYRWDRGLGDTQYF | TGTGCCACCAGTTATCGTTGGGACAGGGGGCTTGGAGATACGCAGTATTTT | few | TRBJ2-3 | TRBD1 | TRBV15
CASSFKGDSNEKLFF | TGTGCCAGCAGCTTCAAGGGGGACAGTAATGAAAAACTGTTTTTT | . | TRBJ1-4 | TRBD1 | TRBV7-6
CASRGDSEQFF | TGTGCCAGCAGGGGTGACAGTGAGCAGTTCTTC | . | TRBJ2-1 | . | TRBV7-6
CATSRDRGVDEQFF | TGTGCCACCTCCCGGGACAGGGGCGTCGATGAGCAGTTCTTC | . | TRBJ2-1 | TRBD1 | TRBV7-3
CASSYVTGRLAGETQYF | TGTGCCAGCAGTTACGTGACAGGGCGCCTGGCGGGAGAGACCCAGTACTTC | once | TRBJ2-5 | TRBD1 | TRBV6-2/TRBV6-3
CSVRSEKLFF | TGCAGCGTTCGCTCTGAAAAACTGTTTTTT | . | TRBJ1-4 | . | TRBV29-1
CASRSPFLGHPYGGYTF | TGTGCAAGTCGCTCACCATTTTTGGGACACCCGTATGGAGGCTACACCTTC | . | TRBJ1-2 | . | TRBV12-2
CAWRAPGQVNQPQHF | TGTGCCTGGAGGGCTCCGGGACAGGTAAATCAGCCCCAGCATTTT | . | TRBJ1-5 | TRBD1 | TRBV30
CASSLRGGARQETQYF | TGTGCCAGCAGCTTAAGGGGGGGCGCGAGGCAAGAGACCCAGTACTTC | . | TRBJ2-5 | . | TRBV7-9
CASSISTTMNTEAFF | TGTGCCAGTAGTATTTCCACAACCATGAACACTGAAGCTTTCTTT | . | TRBJ1-1 | . | TRBV19
CATSRDRDGTSREQYF | TGTGCCACCAGCAGAGATCGGGACGGAACCTCGCGGGAGCAGTACTTC | . | TRBJ2-7 | . | TRBV15
CASSQERGELFF | TGCGCCAGCAGCCAAGAGAGGGGGGAGCTGTTTTTT | . | TRBJ2-2 | . | TRBV4-3
CAWSVFKGTGIPDTQYF | TGTGCCTGGAGTGTTTTTAAGGGGACAGGGATTCCAGATACGCAGTATTTT | . | TRBJ2-3 | TRBD1 | TRBV30
CASSFHFRGRYEQYF | TGTGCCAGCAGCTTCCACTTCAGGGGCCGGTACGAGCAGTACTTC | . | TRBJ2-7 | . | TRBV6-5
CASSLLTITSTDTQYF | TGTGCCAGCAGCCTGCTCACTATTACTAGCACAGATACGCAGTATTTT | . | TRBJ2-3 | . | TRBV7-2
CASSLVGTSGQYEQYF | TGTGCCAGCAGCTTAGTGGGGACTAGCGGGCAGTACGAGCAGTACTTC | . | TRBJ2-7 | TRBD2 | TRBV5-6
CASSQPDRGYGYTF | TGTGCCAGCAGCCAACCCGACAGGGGGTATGGCTACACCTTC | . | TRBJ1-2 | TRBD1 | TRBV4-2
CASSLSTSGRTYGYTF | TGTGCCAGCAGCTTATCTACTTCCGGCAGGACCTATGGCTACACCTTC | . | TRBJ1-2 | . | TRBV13
CASSYPGTALISGNTIYF | TGTGCCAGCAGTTACCCCGGGACAGCCCTGATCTCTGGAAACACCATATATTTT | . | TRBJ1-3 | TRBD1 | TRBV6-2/TRBV6-3
CASSRDRQQGDTEAFF | TGTGCCAGCTCCCGGGACAGGCAACAGGGAGACACTGAAGCTTTCTTT | . | TRBJ1-1 | TRBD1 | TRBV18
CASRTDGSSYNSPLHF | TGTGCCAGCAGGACGGACGGGAGCTCCTATAATTCACCCCTCCACTTT | . | TRBJ1-6 | . | TRBV4-2